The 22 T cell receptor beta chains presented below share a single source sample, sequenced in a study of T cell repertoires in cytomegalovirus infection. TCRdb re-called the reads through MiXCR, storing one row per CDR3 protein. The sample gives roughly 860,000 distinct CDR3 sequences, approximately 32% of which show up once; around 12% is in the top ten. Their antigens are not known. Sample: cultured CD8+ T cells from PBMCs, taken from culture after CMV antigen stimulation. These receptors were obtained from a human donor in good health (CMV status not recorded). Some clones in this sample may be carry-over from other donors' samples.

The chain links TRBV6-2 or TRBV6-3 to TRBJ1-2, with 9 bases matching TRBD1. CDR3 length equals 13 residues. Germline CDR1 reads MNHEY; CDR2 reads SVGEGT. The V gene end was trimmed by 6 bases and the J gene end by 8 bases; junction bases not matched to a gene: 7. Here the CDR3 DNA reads TGTGCCAGCAGATGGGGGACAGGGCGAGGCTACACCTTC. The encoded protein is CASRWGTGRGYTF.

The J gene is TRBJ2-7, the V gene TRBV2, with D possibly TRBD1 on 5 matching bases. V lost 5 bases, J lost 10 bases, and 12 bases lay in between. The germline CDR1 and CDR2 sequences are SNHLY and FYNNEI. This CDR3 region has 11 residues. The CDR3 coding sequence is TGTGCCAGCAGTCCAGGGAATTTTCAGTACGTC. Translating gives CASSPGNFQYV.

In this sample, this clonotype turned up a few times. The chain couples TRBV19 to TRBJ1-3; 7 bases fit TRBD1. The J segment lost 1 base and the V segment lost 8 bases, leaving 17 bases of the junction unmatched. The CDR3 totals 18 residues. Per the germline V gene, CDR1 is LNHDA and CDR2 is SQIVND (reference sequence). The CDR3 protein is CASETGTAREISGNTIYF. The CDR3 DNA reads TGTGCCAGTGAAACCGGGACAGCCCGAGAGATATCTGGAAACACCATATATTTT.

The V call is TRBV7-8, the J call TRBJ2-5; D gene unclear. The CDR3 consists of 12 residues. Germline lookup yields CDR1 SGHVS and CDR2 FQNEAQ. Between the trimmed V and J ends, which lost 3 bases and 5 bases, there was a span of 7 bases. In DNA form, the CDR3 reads TGTGCCAGCAGCTTCAGTTGGGAGACCCAGTACTTC. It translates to CASSFSWETQYF.

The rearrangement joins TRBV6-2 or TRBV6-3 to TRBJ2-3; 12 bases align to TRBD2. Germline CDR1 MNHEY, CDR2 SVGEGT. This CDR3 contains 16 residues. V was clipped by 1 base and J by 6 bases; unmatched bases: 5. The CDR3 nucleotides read TGTGCCAGCAGTTACTGGACTAGCGGGGTGGGGGATACGCAGTATTTT. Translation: CASSYWTSGVGDTQYF.

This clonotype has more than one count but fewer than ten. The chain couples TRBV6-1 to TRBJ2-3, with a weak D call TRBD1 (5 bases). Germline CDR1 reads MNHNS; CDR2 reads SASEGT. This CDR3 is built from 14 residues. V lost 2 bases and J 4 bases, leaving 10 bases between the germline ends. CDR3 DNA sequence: TGTGCCAGCAGTGAAAGGGGCCCGCCAGATACGCAGTATTTT. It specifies CASSERGPPDTQYF.

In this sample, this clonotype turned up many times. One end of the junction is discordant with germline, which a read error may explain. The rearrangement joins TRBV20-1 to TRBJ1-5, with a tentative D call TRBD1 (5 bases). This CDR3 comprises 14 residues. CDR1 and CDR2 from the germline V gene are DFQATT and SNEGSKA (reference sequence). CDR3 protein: CSAGDSYSNQPQHF. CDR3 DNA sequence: TGCAGTGCTGGAGACAGTTATAGCAATCAGCCCCAGCATTTT.

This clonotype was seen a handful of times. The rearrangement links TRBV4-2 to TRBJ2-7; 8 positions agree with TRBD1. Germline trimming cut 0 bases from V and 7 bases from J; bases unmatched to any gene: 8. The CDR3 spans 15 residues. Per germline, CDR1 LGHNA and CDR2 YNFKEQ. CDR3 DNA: TGTGCCAGCAGCCAAGATTCGACAGGGGTGGGGGAGCAGTACTTC. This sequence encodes CASSQDSTGVGEQYF.

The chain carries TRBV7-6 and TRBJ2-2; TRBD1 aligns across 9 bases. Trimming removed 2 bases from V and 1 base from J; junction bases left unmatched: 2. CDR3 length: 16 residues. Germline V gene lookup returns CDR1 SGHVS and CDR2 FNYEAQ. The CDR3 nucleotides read TGTGCCAGCAGCTTAAGGGACAGGGTGAACACCGGGGAGCTGTTTTTT. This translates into CASSLRDRVNTGELFF.

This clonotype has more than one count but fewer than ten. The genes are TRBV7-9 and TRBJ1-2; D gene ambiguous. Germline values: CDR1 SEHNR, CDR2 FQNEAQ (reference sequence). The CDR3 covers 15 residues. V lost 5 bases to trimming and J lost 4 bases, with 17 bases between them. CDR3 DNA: TGTGCCAGCAGCCCTGAGGCCAGGCACCTCTATGGCTACACCTTC. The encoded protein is CASSPEARHLYGYTF.

CDR3 loop: CSVPTGNYNSPLHF. The CDR3 coding sequence is TGCAGTGTCCCGACAGGGAACTATAATTCACCCCTCCACTTT. This sequence joins TRBV20-1 and TRBJ1-6; 7 bases are shared with TRBD1. The CDR3 contains 14 residues. Germline assignment: CDR1 DFQATT and CDR2 SNEGSKA (reference sequence). V shed 7 bases, J shed 3 bases, and the junction held 6 bases outside the gene matches.

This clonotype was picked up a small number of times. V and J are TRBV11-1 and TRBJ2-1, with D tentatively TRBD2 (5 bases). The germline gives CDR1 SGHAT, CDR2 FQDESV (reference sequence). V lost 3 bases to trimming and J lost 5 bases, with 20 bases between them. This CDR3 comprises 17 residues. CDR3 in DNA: TGTGCCAGCAGCTTGAGAAGAACCTCAATGAGGGACAATGAGCAGTTCTTC. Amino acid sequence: CASSLRRTSMRDNEQFF.

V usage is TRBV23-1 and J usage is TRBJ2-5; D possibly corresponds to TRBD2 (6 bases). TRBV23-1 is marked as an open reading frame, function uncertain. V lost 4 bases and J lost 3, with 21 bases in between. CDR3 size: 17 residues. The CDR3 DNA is TGCGCCAGCAGTCTCACGAGAGGCCCCCCGGGGGAAGAGACCCAGTACTTC. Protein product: CASSLTRGPPGEETQYF.

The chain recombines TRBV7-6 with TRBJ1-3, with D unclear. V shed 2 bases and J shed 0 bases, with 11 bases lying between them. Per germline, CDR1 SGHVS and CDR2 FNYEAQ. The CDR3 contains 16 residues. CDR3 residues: CASSLTGPSSGNTIYF. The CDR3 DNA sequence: TGTGCCAGCAGCTTAACCGGCCCGTCCTCTGGAAACACCATATATTTT. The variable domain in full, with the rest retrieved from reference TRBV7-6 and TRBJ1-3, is GAGVSQSPRYKVTKRGQDVALRCDPISGHVSLYWYRQALGQGPEFLTYFNYEAQQDKSGLPNDRFSAERPEGSISTLTIQRTEQRDSAMYRCASSLTGPSSGNTIYFGEGSWLTVV.

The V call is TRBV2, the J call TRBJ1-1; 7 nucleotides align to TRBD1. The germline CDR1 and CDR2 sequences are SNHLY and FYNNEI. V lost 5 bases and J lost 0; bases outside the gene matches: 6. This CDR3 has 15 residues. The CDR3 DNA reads TGTGCCAGCAGTCCTACGGACAGGCTGAACACTGAAGCTTTCTTT. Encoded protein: CASSPTDRLNTEAFF.

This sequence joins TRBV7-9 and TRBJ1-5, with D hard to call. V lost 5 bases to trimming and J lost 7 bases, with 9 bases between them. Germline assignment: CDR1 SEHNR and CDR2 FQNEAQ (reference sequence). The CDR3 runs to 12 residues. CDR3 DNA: TGTGCCAGCAGCGTACCAGGCCAGCCCCAGCATTTT. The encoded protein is CASSVPGQPQHF.

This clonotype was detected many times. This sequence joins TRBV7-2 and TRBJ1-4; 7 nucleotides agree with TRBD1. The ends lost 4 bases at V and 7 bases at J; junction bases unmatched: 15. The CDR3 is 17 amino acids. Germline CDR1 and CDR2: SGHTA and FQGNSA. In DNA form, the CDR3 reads TGTGCCAGCAGCTCCGGACAGGCCAATCCCCCTCGTGAAAAACTGTTTTTT. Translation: CASSSGQANPPREKLFF.

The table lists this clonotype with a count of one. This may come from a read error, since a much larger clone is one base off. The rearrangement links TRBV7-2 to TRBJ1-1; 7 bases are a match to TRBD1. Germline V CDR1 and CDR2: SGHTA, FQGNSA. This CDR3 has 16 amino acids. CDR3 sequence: CASSLGGGGGGTETFF. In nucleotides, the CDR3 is TGTGCCAGCAGCTTAGGGGGGGGAGGGGGCGGCACTGAAACTTTCTTT.

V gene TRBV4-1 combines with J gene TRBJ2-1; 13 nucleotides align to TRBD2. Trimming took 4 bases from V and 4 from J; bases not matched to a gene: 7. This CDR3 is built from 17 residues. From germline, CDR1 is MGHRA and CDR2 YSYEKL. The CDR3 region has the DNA TGCGCCAGCAGCCTATTCGGGACTAGCGGGGATTACAATGAGCAGTTCTTC. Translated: CASSLFGTSGDYNEQFF.

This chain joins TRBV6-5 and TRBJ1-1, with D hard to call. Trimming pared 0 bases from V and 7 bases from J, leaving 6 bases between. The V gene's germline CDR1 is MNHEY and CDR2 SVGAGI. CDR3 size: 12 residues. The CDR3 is CASSYSDGEAFF. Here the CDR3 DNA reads TGTGCCAGCAGTTACTCGGACGGTGAAGCTTTCTTT.

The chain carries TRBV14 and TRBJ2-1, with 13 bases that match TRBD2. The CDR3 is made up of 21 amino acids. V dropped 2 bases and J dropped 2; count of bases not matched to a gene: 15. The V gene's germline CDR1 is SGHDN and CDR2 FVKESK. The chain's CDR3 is CASSQSGLAGVYLGAYNEQFF. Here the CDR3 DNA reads TGTGCCAGCAGCCAAAGCGGACTAGCGGGGGTCTACCTCGGGGCCTACAATGAGCAGTTCTTC.

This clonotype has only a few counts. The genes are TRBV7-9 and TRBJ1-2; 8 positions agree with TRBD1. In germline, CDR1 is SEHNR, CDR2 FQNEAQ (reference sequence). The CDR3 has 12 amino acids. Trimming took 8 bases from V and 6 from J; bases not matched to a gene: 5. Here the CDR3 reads CASLGQEDGYTF. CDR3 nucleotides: TGTGCCAGCCTGGGACAGGAGGATGGCTACACCTTC.